This T cell receptor beta chain was found in a study of blood T cells in healthy people across ages. Using a J-beta primer mix together with a sample-barcoded 5' primer, a second PCR was run for 7 to 11 cycles. TCRdb reprocessed the 5' RACE reads via MiXCR and lists one record per CDR3 protein. The sample records hundreds of thousands of distinct CDR3 sequences, approximately 21% being singletons. Russia was home to the donors, healthy Caucasian individuals aged roughly 6 to 90. At least 7 million PBMCs were isolated per sample. The CDR3 spans 11 residues. Germline CDR1 DFQATT, CDR2 SNEGSKA (reference sequence). V was pared by 8 bases and J by 10 bases, with 16 bases between. In its sample, this clonotype was seen once.

What was sequenced was blood. The J gene is TRBJ2-3, the V gene TRBV20-1; D perhaps matches TRBD2 (6 bases). The sequence derives from a man between 65 and 85 years old in good health. Here the CDR3 reads CSRDSLEAQYF. As DNA, the CDR3 is TGCAGTCGGGACTCCTTAGAGGCGCAGTATTTT.